This TCR beta chain stems from a study of T cells in tuberculosis. Trimming cost V 3 bases and J 2 bases, with 11 bases left between them. CDR1 and CDR2 from the germline V gene are LNHDA and SQIVND (reference sequence). This CDR3 spans 15 amino acids. Study conclusions and caveats: Active tuberculosis alpha repertoires lay closer to GMM-specific TCRs than controls'.

The method was immunoSEQ multiplex PCR; TCRdb's version includes in-frame clones alone and lacks a portion of them. In the table there are about 49,000 clones, nearly 95% of which are singletons. Time point denoted: new active TB diagnosis, blood taken before or within 7 days of starting treatment. In regard to this clone: The target antigen is unknown.

The TCR comes from an adult with tuberculosis. J is TRBJ1-5 and V is TRBV19; D is unresolved. Specimen: PBMCs, collected at tuberculosis diagnosis. The CDR3 sequence is CASSIYRGGNQPQHF. DNA of the CDR3: TGTGCCAGTAGTATTTACCGGGGTGGCAATCAGCCCCAGCATTTT.